This section outlines one TCR beta chain sequence together with its context. Alongside a J-beta primer mix, a sample-barcoded 5' primer served in a second PCR lasting about 7 to 12 cycles. MiXCR, run by TCRdb on the 5' RACE reads, gives a single entry per CDR3 protein. The repertoire holds roughly 1.9 million distinct CDR3 sequences, more than 35% seen once, with 23% in the top ten. These data originate in a study of blood T cells in healthy people across ages. This TCR came from a human donor in good health. Sequenced material: blood.

In nucleotides, the CDR3 is TGCAGTGCTCAGCTAACAGGCACAGATACGCAGTATTTT. It specifies CSAQLTGTDTQYF. The rearrangement uses TRBV20-1 and TRBJ2-3; no clear D gene. V was shortened by 5 bases and J by 1 base, with 10 bases between the two germline ends. This CDR3 comprises 13 residues. CDR1 and CDR2 (germline): DFQATT, SNEGSKA (reference sequence).